This TCR beta chain stems from a study of T cells after yellow fever vaccination (dated by TCRdb to about 2019). Describing the broader study: The SMART-Seq v4 Ultra Low Input RNA kit was used to prepare libraries from fractions with low cell numbers. Bulk PBMC replicates and cell subsets were isolated from blood drawn at multiple timepoints before and after both primary and secondary immunization. Bulk TCR alpha and beta repertoires were sequenced longitudinally to track T-cell clones before and after primary and booster YFV17D yellow fever vaccination. Two healthy male donors, one aged 18 to 30 and one aged 30 to 40 years, made up the cohort. Paper-wide results and their limitations: Because the study included only a couple of donors, the extent to which the findings can be generalized is limited. FACS-sorted repertoires could contain abundant contaminating clonotypes from the bulk population, so computational filtering was required. Compared with the primary T-cell response, the secondary T-cell response was weaker but faster, peaking on day 5 rather than day 15. A small share of clonotypes was detected in both CD4 and CD8 compartments, with the overlap likely arising from convergent recombination. After the booster, most of the clones that had expanded following primary vaccination were detected again (around 97% of CD4 and 80% to 90% of CD8), which suggests that memory was broadly maintained.

The CDR3 covers 21 residues, taking in both the cysteine and the phenylalanine. The read is trimmed to its CDR3 DNA, 63 bases read in frame from base 1. Trimming removed 0 bases from V and 2 bases from J; the gene matches leave 20 bases unexplained. This sample's treatment or condition label indicates: live attenuated yellow fever vaccine strain. PBMCs were isolated from peripheral blood using a standard Ficoll-Paque protocol. Dynabeads CD4 and CD8 positive selection kits were used to isolate the CD4 and CD8 T-cell fractions. RNA was extracted with TriZol from bulk PBMCs, CD4 and CD8 fractions, and dextramer-positive and dextramer-negative fractions. Synthesis of TCR cDNA relied on 5'RACE template switching, a step that introduced a universal primer site along with unique molecular identifiers. cDNA synthesis was primed from both the TCR alpha and TCR beta constant segments. Libraries were amplified in two PCR steps, with sample barcodes and sequencing adapters added in the second step. Sequencing of libraries was done on Illumina HiSeq 2500 (2x100 bp) or NovaSeq (2x150 bp). The published analysis was carried out like this. MIGEC was used to demultiplex reads and collapse the reads into UMI consensus sequences, and MiXCR was used for V(D)J alignment. Using edgeR on replicate PBMC samples, clonotypes were called vaccine-responding if FDR was below 0.01 and the log2 fold change was above 5 up to day 15. Each bulk clonotype received a CD4 or CD8 identity based on whether the sequenced CD4 or CD8 repertoire contained that clonotype at higher abundance. TCRdb reprocessing: public reads trimmed at Q25 with fastp, clones called with MiXCR, in-frame beta chains kept. Each CDR3 protein gets just one entry, which takes the most common genes and DNA from the rows behind it. The V and J calls come from TCRdb's annotation, not from the publication. The sample contains some 150,000 distinct CDR3 sequences, around 6.3% of them found a single time. Under 0.7% of the sample is in the top ten clones.

This clonotype was picked up many times. The antigen it recognizes is unknown. No base quality information exists; no much larger clone differs at one position. Recombination linked TRBV12-3 or TRBV12-4 to TRBJ2-3; the central 7 bases match TRBD2. This receptor was obtained from a young man who received the YFV17D yellow fever vaccine. The sample consisted of CD4+ T cells sorted from PBMCs, taken 10 days after the yellow fever booster vaccination. The CDR3 in this case is CASSLARGGSPIREATDTQYF. The DNA sequence is TGTGCCAGCAGTTTAGCGCGAGGCGGGAGTCCGATTCGTGAAGCCACAGATACGCAGTATTTT.